A single sample is the source of the 27 T cell receptor beta chains below, sequenced in a study of blood T cell repertoires in COVID-19. Clones were read by immunoSEQ multiplex PCR, and TCRdb kept only the in-frame ones, dropping some. The sample holds under 85,000 clones, roughly 82% seen once. Sequenced sample: peripheral blood. All receptors come from a woman aged 80 or over with active or convalescent COVID-19.

This clone appeared a few times. The chain has TRBV15 and TRBJ2-1, with D hard to call. V was clipped by 5 bases and J by 7 bases, with 21 bases between them. Looked up from germline, CDR1 is LNHNV and CDR2 is YYDKDF (reference sequence). CDR3 length: 16 amino acids. The CDR3 nucleotides are TGTGCCACCAGCCCACCGGAGCGACTCCTCTTGAATGAGCAGTTCTTC. Its protein is CATSPPERLLLNEQFF.

This CDR3 is CASSFTAGSYEQYF. The CDR3 DNA reads TGCGCCAGCAGCTTTACGGCAGGCTCCTACGAGCAGTACTTC. The chain links TRBV5-1 to TRBJ2-7; D uncertain. The CDR3 totals 14 residues. Trimming took 2 bases from V and 0 from J, leaving 9 bases between them. Germline loops: CDR1 SGHRS, CDR2 YFSETQ.

The chain uses TRBV5-1 and TRBJ1-2; no clear D gene. Per the germline V gene, CDR1 is SGHRS and CDR2 is YFSETQ. CDR3 length equals 14 residues. Trimming left V 0 bases short and J 2 bases short, with 8 bases between. This chain's CDR3 is CASSLAVENYGYTF. The CDR3 nucleotides are TGCGCCAGCAGCTTGGCCGTAGAAAACTATGGCTACACCTTC.

The genes are TRBV7-2 and TRBJ1-5; D remains unclear. Germline CDR1 SGHTA, CDR2 FQGNSA. This CDR3 has 15 amino acids. Trimming left V 2 bases short and J 1 base short, with 9 bases between. The DNA for the CDR3 is TGTGCCAGCAGCTTACGTAGCACAAGCAATCAGCCCCAGCATTTT. It yields the protein CASSLRSTSNQPQHF.

This clone was recorded once. This chain links TRBV7-2 with TRBJ1-1, with 7 bases aligning to TRBD1. Germline CDR1 and CDR2: SGHTA and FQGNSA. The V segment lost 6 bases and the J segment 6 bases; nucleotides outside the gene matches: 10. The CDR3 consists of 14 residues. CDR3 residues: CASRWGQYDPEAFF. The DNA for the CDR3 is TGTGCCAGCAGGTGGGGACAGTACGACCCTGAAGCTTTCTTT.

The chain couples TRBV7-8 to TRBJ1-4; 10 bases are shared with TRBD1. Germline trimming cut 2 bases from V and 0 bases from J; bases unmatched to any gene: 9. Per germline, CDR1 SGHVS and CDR2 FQNEAQ. This CDR3 comprises 19 residues. The CDR3 sequence is CASSLRGTGDIATNEKLFF. CDR3 bases: TGTGCCAGCAGCTTACGGGGGACAGGGGACATAGCAACTAATGAAAAACTGTTTTTT.

The chain uses TRBV11-2 and TRBJ1-6; possible D gene TRBD1, 5 bases. Trimming left V 2 bases short and J 8 bases short, with 13 bases between. This CDR3 spans 15 amino acids. Germline CDR1 SGHAT, CDR2 FQNNGV. This CDR3 reads CASSLLGWGDSPLHF. The DNA for the CDR3 is TGTGCCAGCAGCTTATTAGGGTGGGGGGATTCACCCCTCCACTTT.

The V and J genes are TRBV27 and TRBJ1-2; D gene uncertain. V lost 5 bases to trimming and J lost 0 bases, with 7 bases between them. There are 13 residues in the CDR3. The V gene's germline CDR1 is MNHEY and CDR2 SMNVEV (reference sequence). This chain's CDR3 is CASSLQSNYGYTF. CDR3 nucleotides: TGTGCCAGCAGTCTACAGTCTAACTATGGCTACACCTTC.

This chain uses TRBV27 with TRBJ1-2; 11 bases align to TRBD1. This CDR3 contains 16 residues. The trim removed 5 bases at V and 4 bases at J, leaving 9 bases unmatched. Germline CDR1 MNHEY, CDR2 SMNVEV (reference sequence). CDR3 amino acids: CASSTRDRGFLYGYTF. The CDR3 DNA follows: TGTGCCAGCAGTACCCGGGACAGGGGGTTTCTCTATGGCTACACCTTC.

V gene TRBV14 combines with J gene TRBJ2-7; D perhaps matches TRBD2 (6 bases). The V gene's germline CDR1 is SGHDN and CDR2 FVKESK. The length of the CDR3 is 15 residues. V was pared by 0 bases and J by 6 bases, with 15 bases between. In nucleotides, the CDR3 is TGTGCCAGCAGCCAAGAAAGACCGGGACTCGGCGAGCAGTACTTC. Encoded protein: CASSQERPGLGEQYF.

The genes are TRBV29-1 and TRBJ1-1; D not resolved. From germline, CDR1 is SQVTM and CDR2 ANQGSEA. The CDR3 length is 11 residues. The ends were cut back, 7 bases at V and 5 bases at J, with 11 bases in the middle. In DNA, the CDR3 is TGCAGCGGTTCTGAGGATACTGAAGCTTTCTTT. It encodes CSGSEDTEAFF.

This chain links TRBV6-5 with TRBJ2-3; D might be TRBD1 (6 bases). CDR3 length: 15 amino acids. Trimming took off 5 bases at V and 6 bases at J, with 18 bases between the two ends. CDR1 MNHEY and CDR2 SVGAGI come from the germline V gene. This CDR3 reads CASSQQGLLPDTQYF. The CDR3 region has the DNA TGTGCCAGCAGTCAACAGGGCCTACTCCCCGATACGCAGTATTTT.

This chain links TRBV2 with TRBJ1-4; 9 nucleotides line up with TRBD1. The germline gives CDR1 SNHLY, CDR2 FYNNEI. This CDR3 spans 12 amino acids. After removal of 8 bases from V and 8 bases from J, the junction contained 3 bases not matched to a gene. The CDR3 DNA sequence: TGTGCCAGCCAAGACAGGGGGGAAAAACTGTTTTTT. Protein sequence: CASQDRGEKLFF.

The chain couples TRBV6-2 or TRBV6-3 to TRBJ2-3; D is possibly TRBD2 (5 bases). The length of the CDR3 is 15 residues. Per germline, CDR1 MNHEY and CDR2 SVGEGT. The V end was cut by 4 bases, the J end by 1 base, with 12 bases between. The CDR3: CASSLRWRRTDTQYF. DNA for the CDR3: TGTGCCAGCAGTTTACGTTGGAGGCGCACAGATACGCAGTATTTT.

This chain connects TRBV5-6 to TRBJ2-2, with TRBD2 identical over 9 bases. CDR1 SGHDT and CDR2 YYEEEE come from the germline V gene. CDR3 length: 15 amino acids. V lost 5 bases and J lost 7; bases outside the gene matches: 9. In nucleotides, the CDR3 is TGTGCCAGCAGGCTCGCGGGGGGGCCGCACGGGGAGCTGTTTTTT. Its protein product is CASRLAGGPHGELFF.

This rearrangement joins TRBV7-2 to TRBJ2-1, with 8 bases matching TRBD1. V shed 4 bases, J shed 0 bases, and the junction held 5 bases outside the gene matches. In germline, CDR1 is SGHTA, CDR2 FQGNSA. The CDR3 contains 16 residues. CDR3 sequence: CASSYVQGASYNEQFF. The CDR3 DNA reads TGTGCCAGCAGCTATGTCCAGGGGGCCTCCTACAATGAGCAGTTCTTC.

This clone was observed a handful of times. CDR3 in DNA: TGTGCCAGCACTAGGGACAGGGGACAGCCCCAGCATTTT. This encodes CASTRDRGQPQHF. This chain links TRBV2 with TRBJ1-5; TRBD1 aligns across 10 bases. The V segment lost 7 bases and the J segment 7 bases; nucleotides outside the gene matches: 4. CDR3 length: 13 residues. Germline lookup yields CDR1 SNHLY and CDR2 FYNNEI.

The gene calls are TRBV5-4 and TRBJ1-6; 8 bases are a match to TRBD1. Germline loops: CDR1 SGHNT, CDR2 YYREEE (reference sequence). This CDR3 comprises 16 residues. V lost 3 bases to trimming and J lost 7 bases; unmatched junction nucleotides: 9. This chain's CDR3 is CASSSDRGPGNSPLHF. CDR3 nucleotides: TGTGCCAGCAGCTCCGACAGGGGCCCAGGGAATTCACCCCTCCACTTT.

The chain joins TRBV6-5 to TRBJ1-2; D is possibly TRBD1 (6 bases). The CDR3 runs to 13 residues. Per germline, CDR1 MNHEY and CDR2 SVGAGI. The germline V and J ends were trimmed by 7 bases and 2 bases, with 11 bases remaining between them. CDR3 sequence: CASKLGQNYGYTF. CDR3 nucleotide sequence: TGTGCCAGCAAATTAGGACAGAACTATGGCTACACCTTC.

A few counts support this clone. The chain uses TRBV7-9 and TRBJ2-3; D perhaps matches TRBD2 (7 bases). V shed 0 bases and J shed 7 bases, with 11 bases lying between them. CDR1 SEHNR and CDR2 FQNEAQ come from the germline V gene (reference sequence). The CDR3 covers 14 residues. The CDR3 protein is CASSLAGGRNTQYF. The CDR3 DNA reads TGTGCCAGCAGCTTAGCGGGGGGGCGCAATACGCAGTATTTT.

This clone was seen a single time. The chain combines TRBV4-1 with TRBJ1-4; 8 bases are a match to TRBD1. Trimming at V came to 1 base and at J to 1 base, leaving 8 bases not matched to a gene. CDR1 is MGHRA and CDR2 is YSYEKL in the germline V gene. The CDR3 covers 18 residues. The CDR3 bases are TGCGCCAGCAGCCAAGCTCCAGGGGGCATATTAACTAATGAAAAACTGTTTTTT. Its protein product is CASSQAPGGILTNEKLFF.

V and J are TRBV4-1 and TRBJ1-1; 11 nucleotides agree with TRBD1. Germline CDR1 reads MGHRA; CDR2 reads YSYEKL. The trim removed 3 bases at V and 4 bases at J, leaving 4 bases unmatched. The CDR3 is 15 amino acids. CDR3 loop: CASSQAGQGATEAFF. CDR3 coding DNA: TGCGCCAGCAGCCAGGCCGGACAGGGGGCCACTGAAGCTTTCTTT.

The J gene is TRBJ2-1, the V gene TRBV6-5, with D unresolved. CDR1 is MNHEY, CDR2 SVGAGI, per germline. Trimming took off 2 bases at V and 8 bases at J, with 4 bases between the two ends. The CDR3 covers 11 residues. The CDR3 DNA reads TGTGCCAGCAGTTACAGCGATGAGCAGTTCTTC. It is translated as CASSYSDEQFF.

This chain links TRBV28 with TRBJ2-4, with 7 nucleotides matching TRBD1. V shed 5 bases, J shed 1 base, and the junction held 5 bases outside the gene matches. The CDR3 is 15 residues long. Germline V gene lookup returns CDR1 MDHEN and CDR2 SYDVKM. CDR3 in amino acids: CASSPPTGAKNIQYF. In DNA form, the CDR3 reads TGTGCCAGCAGTCCACCGACAGGGGCCAAAAACATTCAGTACTTC. The full variable domain, rest sourced from reference TRBV28 and TRBJ2-4, is DVKVTQSSRYLVKRTGEKVFLECVQDMDHENMFWYRQDPGLGLRLIYFSYDVKMKEKGDIPEGYSVSREKKERFSLILESASTNQTSMYLCASSPPTGAKNIQYFGAGTRLSVL.

This clone was seen a handful of times. This chain links TRBV6-5 with TRBJ1-3, with 9 bases aligning to TRBD1. The CDR3 covers 16 residues. V lost 2 bases and J lost 8; bases outside the gene matches: 10. The germline V gene has CDR1 MNHEY and CDR2 SVGAGI. Here the CDR3 DNA reads TGTGCCAGCAGTTACCTCCTAACAGGGGGCGAGGACACCATATATTTT. It codes for CASSYLLTGGEDTIYF.

This clone was observed once. V and J are TRBV11-3 and TRBJ2-5, with 7 bases aligning to TRBD1. Germline V gene data show CDR1 as SGHNT and CDR2 as YENEEA. J lost 5 bases, V lost 5 bases, and 5 bases had no gene match. The CDR3 extends over 13 amino acids. The CDR3 DNA reads as TGTGCCAGCAGCCCAGGGACAGCCGAGACCCAGTACTTC. Translating it yields CASSPGTAETQYF.

In this sample, this clone turned up a few times. The rearrangement joins TRBV12-5 to TRBJ1-4; D ambiguous. With 5 bases removed from V and 2 bases from J, the gap between germline ends came to 12 bases. CDR1 is LGHNT, CDR2 FRNRAP, per germline. The CDR3 is 15 residues long. The CDR3 is CASGVGFQTNEKLFF. CDR3 sequence (DNA): TGTGCTAGTGGTGTGGGGTTTCAGACTAATGAAAAACTGTTTTTT.